This TCR beta chain was recovered during a study of shared clonotypes between healthy human individuals. Naive CD8 cells lacked CD45RO, underwent positive selection for CCR7 and left out terminally differentiated effector memory CD45RA+ cells. Study processing details: Sequence data from immunoSEQ were junction-only and lacked quality scores; consequently, filtering differed. TCRdb's table, derived via immunoSEQ multiplex PCR, lists solely in-frame clones and lacks some. That table supplies the V and J calls and clone size; D and trimming were determined from the DNA. The sample consists of just over 2,000,000 clones, approximately 94% of them appearing once. Trimming took off 4 bases at V and 5 bases at J, with 12 bases between the two ends. Per germline, CDR1 PRHDT and CDR2 FYEKMQ (reference sequence). The CDR3 is made up of 13 amino acids. Whole-study findings and limits: Non-shared clonotypes had lower generation probabilities than those shared by all four donors. In a few donors, about 5% of naive CD4 clonotypes appeared in common. Represented diversity, genetic and exposure-history alike, was limited by few donors.

Comments on this clone: Antigen: not known.

This rearrangement joins TRBV13 to TRBJ2-7; D is unclear. The source material was naive CD8+ T cells sorted from blood. The TCR was taken from a man aged 18 to 29 in good health. The chain's CDR3 is CASSSLGVNEQYF. The DNA for the CDR3 is TGTGCCAGCAGCTCGCTTGGGGTCAACGAGCAGTACTTC.